What follows are 13 T cell receptor beta chains derived from one specimen sequenced in a study of identical twins. TCRdb recomputed calls from the 5' RACE reads with MiXCR, one row per CDR3 protein. The sample lists about 390,000 distinct CDR3 sequences; roughly 9% were seen once. Sequencing used naive T cells sorted from blood. The receptors shown here come from a woman in her forties or fifties in good health.

This clonotype was counted many times. This chain uses TRBV7-9 with TRBJ2-1; perhaps D is TRBD1 or TRBD2 (5 bases each). The CDR3 totals 15 residues. CDR1 is SEHNR, CDR2 FQNEAQ, per germline (reference sequence). The V end lost 2 bases, the J end lost 8 bases, and 16 bases lay between the germline ends. The CDR3 protein is CASSLRRGVVYEQFF. CDR3 nucleotide sequence: TGTGCCAGCAGCTTACGCCGGGGCGTTGTCTATGAGCAGTTCTTC. Supplemented by reference TRBV7-9 and TRBJ2-1, the full variable domain reads DTGVSQNPRHKITKRGQNVTFRCDPISEHNRLYWYRQTLGQGPEFLTYFQNEAQLEKSRLLSDRFSAERPKGSFSTLEIQRTEQGDSAMYLCASSLRRGVVYEQFFGPGTRLTVL.

There are a few counts of this clonotype. The V gene is TRBV7-8, the J gene TRBJ2-1, with TRBD2 identical over 15 bases. V was clipped by 5 bases and J by 8 bases; unmatched bases: 1. Per germline, CDR1 SGHVS and CDR2 FQNEAQ. The CDR3 spans 14 residues. The CDR3 here is CASSRTSGRDEQFF. In nucleotides, the CDR3 is TGTGCCAGCAGCCGGACTAGCGGGAGGGATGAGCAGTTCTTC.

The V call is TRBV27, the J call TRBJ1-2, with D possibly matching TRBD1 (5 bases). Per the germline V gene, CDR1 is MNHEY and CDR2 is SMNVEV (reference sequence). The ends were cut back, 7 bases at V and 7 bases at J, with 13 bases in the middle. This CDR3 is 12 amino acids long. CDR3 in DNA: TGTGCCAGCATGGGGGGTAGTGCTGGCTACACCTTC. Amino acid sequence: CASMGGSAGYTF.

The CDR3 is CASSHGDTRRLAGGPGEQYV. The CDR3 bases are TGTGCCAGCAGCCACGGGGACACCCGGAGACTAGCGGGAGGGCCCGGGGAGCAGTACGTC. The rearrangement joins TRBV3-1 to TRBJ2-7; 14 positions match TRBD2. CDR1 and CDR2 (germline): LGHDT, YNNKEL (reference sequence). V gave up 3 bases and J gave up 7 bases; unmatched junction bases: 20. CDR3 size: 20 residues.

V gene TRBV20-1 combines with J gene TRBJ2-3; TRBD2 is a possible D gene (6 bases). The CDR3 has 14 amino acids. Germline-derived CDR1 and CDR2 are DFQATT and SNEGSKA (reference sequence). V was shortened by 0 bases and J by 7 bases, with 14 bases between the two germline ends. CDR3 region: CSARESGRTYTQYF. The CDR3 nucleotides read TGCAGTGCTAGAGAAAGTGGGAGGACCTATACGCAGTATTTT.

This sequence joins TRBV11-2 and TRBJ1-4; D not resolved. CDR1 SGHAT and CDR2 FQNNGV come from the germline V gene. V lost 4 bases and J lost 13, with 13 bases in between. This CDR3 region has 12 residues. For the CDR3, the DNA is TGTGCCAGCAGCTCCAACGGGGAAGCACTGTTTTTT. It codes for CASSSNGEALFF.

The table lists this clonotype with a few counts. The rearrangement joins TRBV28 to TRBJ2-7; maybe TRBD2 (5 bases). The CDR3 is 13 amino acids. The V gene lost 6 bases and the J gene lost 1 base, with 10 bases spanning the gap. CDR1 is MDHEN, CDR2 SYDVKM, per germline. The CDR3 here is CASREAASYEQYF. The CDR3 nucleotides are TGTGCCAGCAGGGAGGCGGCTTCCTACGAGCAGTACTTC.

CDR3 bases: TGTGCCAGCAGCCGGACTAGCGGGGGCACAGATACGCAGTATTTT. Amino acids: CASSRTSGGTDTQYF. The genes are TRBV7-9 and TRBJ2-3, with 12 bases fitting TRBD2. The CDR3 spans 15 residues. Germline-derived CDR1 and CDR2 are SEHNR and FQNEAQ (reference sequence). V dropped 5 bases and J dropped 1; count of bases not matched to a gene: 1.

The genes are TRBV29-1 and TRBJ2-1; 15 bases fit TRBD2. Trimming cost V 6 bases and J 8 bases; bases outside gene matches: 8. Per the germline V gene, CDR1 is SQVTM and CDR2 is ANQGSEA. The CDR3 runs 15 residues. This chain's CDR3 is CSVRTSGRAFDEQFF. In nucleotides, the CDR3 is TGCAGCGTAAGGACTAGCGGGAGGGCCTTCGATGAGCAGTTCTTC.

This clonotype was detected ten times or more. The V call is TRBV27, the J call TRBJ2-2; TRBD2 aligns across 13 bases. This CDR3 contains 16 residues. Trimming took 6 bases from V and 4 from J; bases not matched to a gene: 5. CDR1 is MNHEY and CDR2 is SMNVEV in the germline V gene (reference sequence). DNA for the CDR3: TGTGCCAGCAGCCTAGGACTAGCGGGAGTCACCGGGGAGCTGTTTTTT. It encodes CASSLGLAGVTGELFF.

The chain employs TRBV29-1 and TRBJ2-2, with D uncertain. Trimming removed 7 bases from V and 7 bases from J, with 7 bases in between. The CDR3 is 10 amino acids. The germline CDR1 and CDR2 sequences are SQVTM and ANQGSEA. As DNA, the CDR3 is TGCAGCGCCTATAGCGGGGAGCTGTTTTTT. Its translation: CSAYSGELFF.

There are many counts of this clonotype. This chain links TRBV3-1 with TRBJ2-2; maybe TRBD1 (5 bases). Per germline, CDR1 LGHDT and CDR2 YNNKEL (reference sequence). V lost 2 bases and J 7 bases, leaving 11 bases between the germline ends. The CDR3 covers 14 residues. Here the CDR3 reads CASSQRTGVGELFF. In DNA form, the CDR3 reads TGTGCCAGCAGCCAACGCACAGGAGTCGGGGAGCTGTTTTTT.

The sample holds a few counts of this clonotype. This chain uses TRBV18 with TRBJ2-3, with 10 positions matching TRBD2. The CDR3 runs 17 residues. With V trimmed by 0 bases and J by 0 bases, 3 bases remained unmatched. Germline lookup yields CDR1 KGHSH and CDR2 LQKENI. The CDR3: CASSPPGLASSTDTQYF. CDR3 in DNA: TGTGCCAGCTCACCACCGGGACTAGCGTCTAGCACAGATACGCAGTATTTT.